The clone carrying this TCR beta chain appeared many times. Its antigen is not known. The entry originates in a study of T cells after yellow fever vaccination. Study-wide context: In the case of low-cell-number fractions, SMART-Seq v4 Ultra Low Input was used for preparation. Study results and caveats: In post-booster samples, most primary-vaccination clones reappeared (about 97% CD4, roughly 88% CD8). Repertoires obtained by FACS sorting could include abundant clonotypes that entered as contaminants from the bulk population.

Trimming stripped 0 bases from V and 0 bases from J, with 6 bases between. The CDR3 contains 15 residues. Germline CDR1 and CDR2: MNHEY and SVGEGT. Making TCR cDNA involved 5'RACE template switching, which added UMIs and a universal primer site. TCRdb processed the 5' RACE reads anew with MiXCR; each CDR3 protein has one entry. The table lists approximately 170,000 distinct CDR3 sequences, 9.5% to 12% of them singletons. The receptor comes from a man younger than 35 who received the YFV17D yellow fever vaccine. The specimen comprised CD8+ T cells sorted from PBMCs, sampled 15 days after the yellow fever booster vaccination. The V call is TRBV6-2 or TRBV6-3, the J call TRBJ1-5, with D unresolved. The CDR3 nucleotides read TGTGCCAGCAGTTACTCCGCCGGTAGCAATCAGCCCCAGCATTTT. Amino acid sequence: CASSYSAGSNQPQHF.